This T cell receptor (beta chain) stems from a study of control samples from healthy donors and cancer patients. Profiled with immunoSEQ multiplex PCR; TCRdb holds only in-frame clones, not every one. The table has about 120,000 clones, about 91% seen once. V was cut by 2 bases and J by 5 bases, with 6 bases left in between. The germline gives CDR1 MNHEY, CDR2 SVGEGT. The CDR3 is made up of 12 amino acids. Input material: blood. The chain carries TRBV6-2 or TRBV6-3 and TRBJ1-1; no reliable D call. The sequence came from a man aged 40-55 years in good health. CDR3 sequence reads: CASSYGWTEAFF. DNA for the CDR3: TGTGCCAGCAGTTACGGGTGGACTGAAGCTTTCTTT.